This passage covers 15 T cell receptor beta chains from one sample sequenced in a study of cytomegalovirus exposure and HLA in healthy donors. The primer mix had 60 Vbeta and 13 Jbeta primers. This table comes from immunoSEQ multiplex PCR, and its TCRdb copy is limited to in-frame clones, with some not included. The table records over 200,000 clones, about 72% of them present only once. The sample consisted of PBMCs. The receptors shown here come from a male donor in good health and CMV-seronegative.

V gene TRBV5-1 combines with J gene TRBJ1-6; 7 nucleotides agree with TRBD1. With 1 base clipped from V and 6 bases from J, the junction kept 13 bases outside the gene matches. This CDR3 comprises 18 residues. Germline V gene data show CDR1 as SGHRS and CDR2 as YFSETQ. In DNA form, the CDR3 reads TGCGCCAGCAGCTTGCGGGCCGGGACAGAGTCGAGTAATTCACCCCTCCACTTT. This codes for CASSLRAGTESSNSPLHF.

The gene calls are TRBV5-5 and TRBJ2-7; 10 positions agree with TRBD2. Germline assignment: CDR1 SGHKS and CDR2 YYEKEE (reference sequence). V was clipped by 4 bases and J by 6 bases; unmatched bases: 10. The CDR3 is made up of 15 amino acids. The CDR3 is CASSLGSGRAVEQYF. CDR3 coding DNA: TGTGCCAGCAGCCTCGGGAGCGGGAGGGCCGTCGAGCAGTACTTC.

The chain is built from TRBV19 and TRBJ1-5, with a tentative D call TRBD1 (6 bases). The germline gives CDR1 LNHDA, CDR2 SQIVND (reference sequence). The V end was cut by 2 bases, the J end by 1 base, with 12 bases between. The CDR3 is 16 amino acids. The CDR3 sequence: CASSIMGAVSNQPQHF. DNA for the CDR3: TGTGCCAGTAGTATAATGGGGGCTGTGAGCAATCAGCCCCAGCATTTT.

The CDR3 DNA sequence: TGTGCCAGCACCTTAAGGACAGGGCCCGAGACCCAGTACTTC. Its translation: CASTLRTGPETQYF. The chain combines TRBV6-1 with TRBJ2-5, with 8 bases identical to TRBD1. There are 14 residues in the CDR3. V dropped 7 bases and J dropped 5; count of bases not matched to a gene: 9. Germline assignment: CDR1 MNHNS and CDR2 SASEGT.

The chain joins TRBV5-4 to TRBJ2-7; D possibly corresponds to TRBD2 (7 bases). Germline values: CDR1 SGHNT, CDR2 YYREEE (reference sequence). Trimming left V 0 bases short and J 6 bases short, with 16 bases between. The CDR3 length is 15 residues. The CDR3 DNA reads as TGTGCCAGCAGCTTGGAGGTCGGGGGGCTCCCCGAGCAGTACTTC. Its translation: CASSLEVGGLPEQYF.

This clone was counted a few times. The CDR3 is CASSLGSTIYF. The DNA of the CDR3 is TGTGCCAGCAGCTTGGGGAGCACCATATATTTT. V gene TRBV5-4 combines with J gene TRBJ1-3; D is unclear. The CDR3 totals 11 residues. The V end was cut by 0 bases, the J end by 9 bases, with 4 bases between. Germline CDR1 reads SGHNT; CDR2 reads YYREEE (reference sequence).

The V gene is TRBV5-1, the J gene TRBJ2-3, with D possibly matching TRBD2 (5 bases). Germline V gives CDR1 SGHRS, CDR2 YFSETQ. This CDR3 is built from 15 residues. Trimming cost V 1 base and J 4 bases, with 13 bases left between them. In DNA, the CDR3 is TGCGCCAGCAGCTTGAAGCGAGAGAGGGCAGATACGCAGTATTTT. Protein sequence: CASSLKRERADTQYF.

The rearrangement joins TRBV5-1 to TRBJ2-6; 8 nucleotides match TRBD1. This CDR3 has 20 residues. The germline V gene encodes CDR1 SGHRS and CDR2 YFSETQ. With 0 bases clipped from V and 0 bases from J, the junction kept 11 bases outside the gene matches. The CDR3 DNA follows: TGCGCCAGCAGCTTGGTTCCTGACAGGGGTGTTATCTCTGGGGCCAACGTCCTGACTTTC. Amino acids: CASSLVPDRGVISGANVLTF.

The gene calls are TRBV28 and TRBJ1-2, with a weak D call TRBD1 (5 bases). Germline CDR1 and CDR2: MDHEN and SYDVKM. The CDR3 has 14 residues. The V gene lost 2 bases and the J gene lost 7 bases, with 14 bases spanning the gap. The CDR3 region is CASSLQTRGRGYTF. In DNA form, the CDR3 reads TGTGCCAGCAGTTTACAGACAAGGGGCCGTGGCTACACCTTC.

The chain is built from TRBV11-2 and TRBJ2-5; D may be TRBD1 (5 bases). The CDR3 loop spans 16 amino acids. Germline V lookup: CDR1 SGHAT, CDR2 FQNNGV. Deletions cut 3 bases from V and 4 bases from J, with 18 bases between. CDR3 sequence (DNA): TGTGCCAGCAGCTTGTCAGGGCCTAGGGCAAGAGAGACCCAGTACTTC. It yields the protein CASSLSGPRARETQYF.

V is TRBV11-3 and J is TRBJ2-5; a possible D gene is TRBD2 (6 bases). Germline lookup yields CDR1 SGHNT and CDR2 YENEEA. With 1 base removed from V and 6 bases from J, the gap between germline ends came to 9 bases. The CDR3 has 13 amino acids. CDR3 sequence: CASSLGRAKTQYF. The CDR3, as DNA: TGTGCCAGCAGCTTAGGGAGGGCAAAGACCCAGTACTTC.

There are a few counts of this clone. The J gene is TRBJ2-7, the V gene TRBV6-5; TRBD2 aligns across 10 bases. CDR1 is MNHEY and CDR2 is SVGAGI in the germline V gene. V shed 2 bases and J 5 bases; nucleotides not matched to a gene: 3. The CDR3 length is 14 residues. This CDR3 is CASSYVAGGHEQYF. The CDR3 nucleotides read TGTGCCAGCAGTTACGTAGCGGGAGGCCACGAGCAGTACTTC.

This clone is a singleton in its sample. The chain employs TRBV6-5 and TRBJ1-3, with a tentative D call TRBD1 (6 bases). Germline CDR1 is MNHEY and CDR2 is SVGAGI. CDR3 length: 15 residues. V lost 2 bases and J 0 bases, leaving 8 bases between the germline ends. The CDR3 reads CASSYGQSSGNTIYF. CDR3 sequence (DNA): TGTGCCAGCAGTTACGGACAGTCCTCTGGAAACACCATATATTTT.

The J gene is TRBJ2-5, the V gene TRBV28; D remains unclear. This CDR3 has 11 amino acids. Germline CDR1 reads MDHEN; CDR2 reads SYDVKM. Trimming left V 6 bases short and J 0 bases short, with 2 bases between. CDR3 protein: CASSYQETQYF. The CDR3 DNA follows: TGTGCCAGCAGCTACCAAGAGACCCAGTACTTC.

This CDR3 reads CASRPGQGAEEQYF. In DNA, the CDR3 is TGTGCCAGCAGACCAGGACAGGGGGCGGAAGAGCAGTACTTC. The rearrangement links TRBV6-6 to TRBJ2-5; TRBD1 matches at 11 bases. Looked up from germline, CDR1 is MNHNY and CDR2 is SVGAGI (reference sequence). This CDR3 is 14 amino acids long. The ends lost 6 bases at V and 11 bases at J; junction bases unmatched: 11.